This T cell receptor (beta chain) was obtained from a study of T cells in localized non-small cell lung cancer. Assay used: immunoSEQ multiplex PCR; TCRdb lists only in-frame clones, some missing. The data hold fewer than 4,500 clones, with under 25% observed a single time. A note on this clone: The antigen is not known.

Regarding the study as a whole: Owing to sequencing of a solitary tumor region, heterogeneity cannot be discounted.

This CDR3 has 13 residues. V was pared by 0 bases and J by 2 bases, with 7 bases between. The germline V gene has CDR1 GTSNPN and CDR2 SVGIG (reference sequence). The receptor's source is a man aged 18-55 years with stage II lung adenocarcinoma. The sequenced sample was lung tumor tissue, obtained before any cancer treatment. V and J are TRBV30 and TRBJ1-1; D not certain. CDR3 coding DNA: TGTGCCTGGAGTGTACTGGGAAACACTGAAGCTTTCTTT. Its translation is CAWSVLGNTEAFF. Combining the CDR3 with reference TRBV30 and TRBJ1-1 gives the whole variable domain SQTIHQWPATLVQPVGSPLSLECTVEGTSNPNLYWYRQAAGRGLQLLFYSVGIGQISSEVPQNLSASRPQDRQFILSSKKLLLSDSGFYLCAWSVLGNTEAFFGQGTRLTVV.